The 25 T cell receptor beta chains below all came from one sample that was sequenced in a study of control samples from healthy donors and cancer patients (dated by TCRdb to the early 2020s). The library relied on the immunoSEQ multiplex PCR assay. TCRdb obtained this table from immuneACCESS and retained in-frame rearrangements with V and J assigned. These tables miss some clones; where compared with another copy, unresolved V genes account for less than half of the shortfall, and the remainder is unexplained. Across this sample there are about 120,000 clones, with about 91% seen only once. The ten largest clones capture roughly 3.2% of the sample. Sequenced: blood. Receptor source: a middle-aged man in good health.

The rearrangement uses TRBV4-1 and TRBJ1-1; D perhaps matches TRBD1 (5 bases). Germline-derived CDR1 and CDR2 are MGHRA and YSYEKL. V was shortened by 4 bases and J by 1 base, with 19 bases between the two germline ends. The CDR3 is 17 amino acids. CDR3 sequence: CASSLRSGTATNTEAFF. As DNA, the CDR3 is TGCGCCAGCAGCCTAAGGTCCGGGACCGCAACGAACACTGAAGCTTTCTTT.

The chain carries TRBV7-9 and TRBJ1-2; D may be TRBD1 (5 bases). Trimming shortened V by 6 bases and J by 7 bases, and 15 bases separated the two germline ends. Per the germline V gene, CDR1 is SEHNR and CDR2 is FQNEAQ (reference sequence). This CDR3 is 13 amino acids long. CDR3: CASSIKERGGYTF. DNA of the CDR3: TGTGCCAGCAGTATCAAGGAAAGGGGTGGCTACACCTTC.

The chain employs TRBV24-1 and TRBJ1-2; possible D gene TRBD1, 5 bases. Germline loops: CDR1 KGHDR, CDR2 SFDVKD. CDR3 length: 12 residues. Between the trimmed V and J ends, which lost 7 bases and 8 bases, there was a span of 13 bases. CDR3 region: CATRSGPMGYTF. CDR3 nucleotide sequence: TGTGCCACCAGGTCGGGACCGATGGGCTACACCTTC.

The CDR3: CASSSRGMGNSPLHF. In DNA, the CDR3 is TGTGCCAGCAGTTCCCGGGGAATGGGTAACTCACCCCTCCACTTT. The rearrangement links TRBV27 to TRBJ1-6; D call uncertain. V was clipped by 4 bases and J by 10 bases, with 17 bases between them. CDR3 length: 15 amino acids. CDR1 MNHEY and CDR2 SMNVEV come from the germline V gene (reference sequence).

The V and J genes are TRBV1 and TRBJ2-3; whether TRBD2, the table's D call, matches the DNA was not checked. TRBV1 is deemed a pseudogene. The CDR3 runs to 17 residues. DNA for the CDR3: TGCACCAGCAGCCAAGAGTCTAGCTTCATTAGGGCAGATACGCAGTATTTT. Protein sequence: CTSSQESSFIRADTQYF.

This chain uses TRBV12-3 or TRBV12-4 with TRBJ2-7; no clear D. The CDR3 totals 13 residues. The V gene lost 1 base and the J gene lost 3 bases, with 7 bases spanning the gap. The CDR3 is CASSLDRYYEQYF. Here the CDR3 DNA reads TGTGCCAGCAGTTTAGACAGATACTACGAGCAGTACTTC.

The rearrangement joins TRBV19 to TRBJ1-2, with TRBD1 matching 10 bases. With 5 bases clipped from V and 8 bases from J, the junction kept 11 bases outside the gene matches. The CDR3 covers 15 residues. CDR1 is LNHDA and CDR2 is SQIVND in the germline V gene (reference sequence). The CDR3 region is CASSSRTGGYSGYTF. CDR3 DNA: TGTGCCAGTAGTTCGCGGACAGGGGGTTATTCCGGCTACACCTTC.

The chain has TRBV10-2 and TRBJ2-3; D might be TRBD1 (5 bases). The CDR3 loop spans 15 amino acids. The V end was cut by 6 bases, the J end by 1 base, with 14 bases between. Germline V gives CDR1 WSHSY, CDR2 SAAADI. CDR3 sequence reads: CASRDRARGTDTQYF. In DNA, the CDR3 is TGCGCCAGCAGAGACAGAGCTAGAGGCACAGATACGCAGTATTTT.

CDR3 DNA sequence: TGTGCCAGCAGTGACAGGGGTCTCTTCGTAGGCACCGGGGAGCTGTTTTTT. It is translated as CASSDRGLFVGTGELFF. The chain is built from TRBV27 and TRBJ2-2; 8 bases map to TRBD1. V shed 5 bases and J 4 bases; nucleotides not matched to a gene: 12. CDR3 size: 17 residues. Germline V lookup: CDR1 MNHEY, CDR2 SMNVEV (reference sequence).

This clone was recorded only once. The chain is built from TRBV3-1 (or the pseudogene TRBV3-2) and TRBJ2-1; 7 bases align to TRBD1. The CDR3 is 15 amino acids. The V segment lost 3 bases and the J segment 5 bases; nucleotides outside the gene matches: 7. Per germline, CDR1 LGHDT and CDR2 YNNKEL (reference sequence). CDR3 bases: TGTGCCAGCAGCCACAGGACAGGCTCGAACAATGAGCAGTTCTTC. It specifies CASSHRTGSNNEQFF.

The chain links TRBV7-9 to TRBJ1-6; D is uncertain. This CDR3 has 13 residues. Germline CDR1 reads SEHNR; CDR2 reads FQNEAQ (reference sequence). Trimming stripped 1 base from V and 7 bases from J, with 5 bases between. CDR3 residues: CASSLVSNSPLHF. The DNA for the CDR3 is TGTGCCAGCAGCTTAGTTTCAAATTCACCCCTCCACTTT.

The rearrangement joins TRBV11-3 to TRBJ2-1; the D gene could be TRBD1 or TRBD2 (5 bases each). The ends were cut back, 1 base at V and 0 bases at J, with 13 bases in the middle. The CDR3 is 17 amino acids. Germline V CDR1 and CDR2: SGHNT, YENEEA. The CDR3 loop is CASSLGGAGRSYNEQFF. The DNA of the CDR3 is TGTGCCAGCAGCTTAGGAGGGGCAGGCCGCTCCTACAATGAGCAGTTCTTC.

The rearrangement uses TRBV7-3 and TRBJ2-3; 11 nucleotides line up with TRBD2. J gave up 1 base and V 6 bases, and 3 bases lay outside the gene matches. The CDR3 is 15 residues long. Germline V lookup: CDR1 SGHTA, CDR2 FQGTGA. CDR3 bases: TGTGCCAGCAGTCTAGCGGGGGGTCGCACAGATACGCAGTATTTT. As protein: CASSLAGGRTDTQYF.

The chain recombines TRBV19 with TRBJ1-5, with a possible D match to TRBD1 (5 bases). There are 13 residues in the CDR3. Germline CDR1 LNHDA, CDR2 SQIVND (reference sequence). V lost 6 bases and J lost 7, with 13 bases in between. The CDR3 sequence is CASRPGLTQPQHF. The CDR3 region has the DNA TGTGCCAGTAGACCGGGACTGACACAGCCCCAGCATTTT.

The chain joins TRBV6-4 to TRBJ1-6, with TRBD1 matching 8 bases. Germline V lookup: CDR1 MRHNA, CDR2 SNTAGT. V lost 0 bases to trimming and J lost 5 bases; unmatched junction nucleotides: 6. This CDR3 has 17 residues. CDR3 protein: CASSDSVGTGNNSPLHF. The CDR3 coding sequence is TGTGCCAGCAGTGACTCAGTTGGGACAGGAAATAATTCACCCCTCCACTTT.

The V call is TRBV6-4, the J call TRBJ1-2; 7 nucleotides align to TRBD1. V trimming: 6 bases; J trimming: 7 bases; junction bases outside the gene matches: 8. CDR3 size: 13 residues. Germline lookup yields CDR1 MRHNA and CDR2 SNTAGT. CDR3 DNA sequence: TGTGCCAGCAGCTTAGGGGGCAGCGGTGGCTACACCTTC. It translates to CASSLGGSGGYTF.

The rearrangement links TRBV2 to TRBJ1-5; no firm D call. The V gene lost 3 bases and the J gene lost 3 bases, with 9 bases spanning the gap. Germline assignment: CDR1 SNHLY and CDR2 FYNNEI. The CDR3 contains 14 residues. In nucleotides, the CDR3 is TGTGCCAGCAGTGACGACGGTTACAATCAGCCCCAGCATTTT. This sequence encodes CASSDDGYNQPQHF.

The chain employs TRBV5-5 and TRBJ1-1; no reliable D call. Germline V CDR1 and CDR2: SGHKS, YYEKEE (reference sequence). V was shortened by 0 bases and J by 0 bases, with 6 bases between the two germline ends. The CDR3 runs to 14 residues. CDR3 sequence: CASSLDGVNTEAFF. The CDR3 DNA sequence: TGTGCCAGCAGCTTGGACGGGGTGAACACTGAAGCTTTCTTT.

CDR3: CASRPGGGSEAFF. In DNA form, the CDR3 reads TGTGCCAGCAGGCCCGGGGGGGGGTCTGAAGCTTTCTTT. The rearrangement uses TRBV6-5 and TRBJ1-1, with D tentatively TRBD1 (5 bases). Germline-derived CDR1 and CDR2 are MNHEY and SVGAGI. V shed 6 bases and J shed 6 bases, with 14 bases lying between them. The CDR3 has 13 amino acids.

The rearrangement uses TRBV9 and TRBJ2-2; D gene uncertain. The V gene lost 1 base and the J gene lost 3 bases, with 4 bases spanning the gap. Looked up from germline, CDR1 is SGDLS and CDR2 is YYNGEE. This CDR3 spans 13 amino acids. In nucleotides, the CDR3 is TGTGCCAGCAGCGTATATTACACCGGGGAGCTGTTTTTT. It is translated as CASSVYYTGELFF.

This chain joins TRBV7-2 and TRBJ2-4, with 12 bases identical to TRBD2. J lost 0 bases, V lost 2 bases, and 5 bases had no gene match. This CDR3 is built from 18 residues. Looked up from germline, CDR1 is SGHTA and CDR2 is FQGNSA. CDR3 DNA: TGTGCCAGCAGCTTACGACTAGCGGGGGCCCTAGCCAAAAACATTCAGTACTTC. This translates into CASSLRLAGALAKNIQYF.

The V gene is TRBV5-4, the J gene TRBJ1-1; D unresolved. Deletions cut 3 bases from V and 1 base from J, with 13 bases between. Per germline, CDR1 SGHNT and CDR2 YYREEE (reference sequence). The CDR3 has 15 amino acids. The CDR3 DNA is TGTGCCAGCAGCTCCGAAAAGACACCGAACACTGAAGCTTTCTTT. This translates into CASSSEKTPNTEAFF.

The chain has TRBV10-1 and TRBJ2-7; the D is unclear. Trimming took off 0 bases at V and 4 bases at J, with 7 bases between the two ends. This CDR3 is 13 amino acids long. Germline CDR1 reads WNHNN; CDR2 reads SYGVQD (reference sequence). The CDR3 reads CASSESRIYEQYF. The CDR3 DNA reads TGCGCCAGCAGTGAGTCAAGGATATACGAGCAGTACTTC.

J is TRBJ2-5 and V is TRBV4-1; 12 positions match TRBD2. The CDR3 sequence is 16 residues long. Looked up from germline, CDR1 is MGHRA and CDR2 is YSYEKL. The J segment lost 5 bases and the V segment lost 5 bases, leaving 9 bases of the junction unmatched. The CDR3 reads CASSARLAGARETQYF. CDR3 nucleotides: TGCGCCAGCAGCGCCCGACTAGCGGGGGCCAGGGAGACCCAGTACTTC.

In DNA, the CDR3 is TGTGCCAGCAGCTTAGAGTCTCGTTCGGTTGGCTACACCTTC. Translating it yields CASSLESRSVGYTF. V is TRBV7-8 and J is TRBJ1-2; D is undetermined. In germline, CDR1 is SGHVS, CDR2 FQNEAQ. Trimming took 1 base from V and 7 from J, leaving 13 bases between them. The CDR3 contains 14 residues.